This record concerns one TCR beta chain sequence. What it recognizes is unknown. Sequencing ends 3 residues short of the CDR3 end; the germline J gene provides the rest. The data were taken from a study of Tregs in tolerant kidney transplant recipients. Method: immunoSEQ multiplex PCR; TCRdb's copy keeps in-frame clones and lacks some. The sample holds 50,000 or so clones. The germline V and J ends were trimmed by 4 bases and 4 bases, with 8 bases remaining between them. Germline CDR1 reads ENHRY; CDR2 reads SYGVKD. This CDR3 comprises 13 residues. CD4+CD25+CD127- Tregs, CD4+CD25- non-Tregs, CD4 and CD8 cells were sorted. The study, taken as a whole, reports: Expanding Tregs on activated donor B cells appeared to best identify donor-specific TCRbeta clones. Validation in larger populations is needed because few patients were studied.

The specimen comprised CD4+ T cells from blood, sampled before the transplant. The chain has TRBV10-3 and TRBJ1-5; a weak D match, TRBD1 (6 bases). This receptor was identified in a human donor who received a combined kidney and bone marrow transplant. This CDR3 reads CAISVTGNQPQHF. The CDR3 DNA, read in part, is TGTGCCATCAGTGTGACAGGTAATCAGCCC.